These 21 T cell receptor beta chains were all obtained from the same sample, sequenced in a study of tumor-infiltrating lymphocytes in oesophageal squamous cell carcinoma. Each CDR3 protein gets one entry after TCRdb re-called the PCR reads with MiXCR. The data show 9,900 or so distinct CDR3 sequences, with under 65% seen just once and about 39% held by the top ten. The sequencing input was esophageal tumor tissue. The receptors come from a female donor with esophageal squamous cell carcinoma.

The table lists this clonotype with many counts. The chain is built from TRBV7-2 and TRBJ2-6; 7 nucleotides line up with TRBD1. This CDR3 has 17 amino acids. Per the germline V gene, CDR1 is SGHTA and CDR2 is FQGNSA. V was clipped by 2 bases and J by 2 bases; unmatched bases: 6. The chain's CDR3 is CASSLNQGGAGANVLTF. Here the CDR3 DNA reads TGTGCCAGCAGCTTAAATCAAGGGGGCGCTGGGGCCAACGTCCTGACTTTC. The complete variable domain, with remaining parts taken from reference TRBV7-2 and TRBJ2-6, reads GAGVSQSPSNKVTEKGKDVELRCDPISGHTALYWYRQSLGQGLEFLIYFQGNSAPDKSGLPSDRFSAERTGGSVSTLTIQRTQQEDSAVYLCASSLNQGGAGANVLTFGAGSRLTVL.

The V gene is TRBV7-6, the J gene TRBJ2-7, with TRBD1 as a possible D gene (6 bases). The DNA end lines up better with TRBJ2-4; the J call may be wrong. This CDR3 spans 15 amino acids. The germline CDR1 and CDR2 sequences are SGHVS and FNYEAQ. In nucleotides, the CDR3 is TGTGCCAGCAGCTTAACGGACAGCTCCAAAAACATTCAGTACTTC. It is translated as CASSLTDSSKNIQYF.

The chain carries TRBV24-1 and TRBJ2-1; 7 nucleotides align to TRBD2. The J call could be wrong; TRBJ2-7 is a better fit for the DNA end. Germline CDR1 reads KGHDR; CDR2 reads SFDVKD. The length of the CDR3 is 15 residues. The CDR3 reads CATSDTKAGIYEQYF. CDR3 DNA sequence: TGTGCCACCAGTGATACCAAAGCGGGAATCTACGAGCAGTACTTC.

In its sample, this clonotype was seen once. V usage is TRBV7-3 and J usage is TRBJ2-3, with TRBD2 matching 12 bases. V shed 0 bases, J shed 4 bases, and the junction held 2 bases outside the gene matches. The V gene's germline CDR1 is SGHTA and CDR2 FQGTGA. This CDR3 has 16 amino acids. CDR3 region: CASSLTLAGGPDTQYF. As DNA, the CDR3 is TGTGCCAGCAGCTTAACGCTAGCGGGAGGGCCAGATACGCAGTATTTT.

The V and J genes are TRBV27 and TRBJ2-3; a weak D match, TRBD2 (6 bases). V gave up 1 base and J gave up 0 bases, with 11 bases separating them. The CDR3 runs 16 residues. Germline V gene sequence: CDR1 MNHEY, CDR2 SMNVEV (reference sequence). The DNA for the CDR3 is TGTGCCAGCAGTTTATGGGGGACTTCTAGCACAGATACGCAGTATTTT. It encodes CASSLWGTSSTDTQYF.

The genes are TRBV27 and TRBJ2-7, with 8 bases identical to TRBD2. The DNA end is more similar to TRBJ2-1, so the J call may be wrong. CDR3 length equals 15 residues. Germline CDR1 is MNHEY and CDR2 is SMNVEV (reference sequence). CDR3 region: CASSLKGLVYNEQFF. The DNA for the CDR3 is TGTGCCAGCAGTTTAAAGGGACTAGTCTACAATGAGCAGTTCTTC.

V is TRBV7-2 and J is TRBJ2-4; 7 positions match TRBD1. The assigned J gene may be wrong: the sequence end matches TRBJ2-5 better. The CDR3 sequence is 14 residues long. CDR1 is SGHTA and CDR2 is FQGNSA in the germline V gene. CDR3 region: CASSSLQGLETQYF. The CDR3, as DNA: TGTGCCAGCAGCTCATTACAGGGGCTAGAGACCCAGTACTTC.

J is TRBJ2-5 and V is TRBV7-2; 7 bases align to TRBD2. The DNA end is more similar to TRBJ2-1, so the J call may be wrong. The CDR3 contains 15 residues. In germline, CDR1 is SGHTA, CDR2 FQGNSA. CDR3 sequence: CASSSTSTSYNEQFF. The DNA of the CDR3 is TGTGCCAGCAGCTCGACTAGCACTTCCTACAATGAGCAGTTCTTC.

The rearrangement joins TRBV7-2 to TRBJ2-3; TRBD1 might be the D (5 bases). The CDR3 has 15 amino acids. The germline gives CDR1 SGHTA, CDR2 FQGNSA. The V gene lost 0 bases and the J gene lost 3 bases, with 10 bases spanning the gap. CDR3 DNA sequence: TGTGCCAGCAGCTTAGCCCTTGCAGGGACAGATACGCAGTATTTT. It codes for CASSLALAGTDTQYF.

At least ten counts were recorded for this clonotype. The chain joins TRBV12-3 or TRBV12-4 to TRBJ2-3, with D possibly TRBD2 on 6 matching bases. V gave up 3 bases and J gave up 0 bases, with 7 bases separating them. The CDR3 consists of 14 residues. The CDR3 protein is CASSFGGSTDTQYF. DNA for the CDR3: TGTGCCAGCAGTTTCGGGGGAAGCACAGATACGCAGTATTTT.

CDR3 in amino acids: CASSFGFSYNEQYF. In DNA, the CDR3 is TGTGCCAGCAGCTTCGGATTCTCCTACAATGAGCAGTACTTC. V gene TRBV7-2 combines with J gene TRBJ2-1; D is unresolved. The DNA end is more similar to TRBJ2-7, so the J call may be wrong. The CDR3 loop spans 14 amino acids. Germline CDR1 SGHTA, CDR2 FQGNSA.

This clonotype was observed many times. V gene TRBV5-6 combines with J gene TRBJ2-7; 7 nucleotides align to TRBD2. Germline-derived CDR1 and CDR2 are SGHDT and YYEEEE. This CDR3 contains 17 residues. J was trimmed by 2 bases and V by 0 bases; bases with no gene match: 11. The CDR3 is CASSLGGRTSRAYEQYF. The CDR3 DNA follows: TGTGCCAGCAGCTTGGGGGGAAGGACTAGTCGGGCCTACGAGCAGTACTTC. Complete variable domain (other parts from reference TRBV5-6 and TRBJ2-7): DAGVTQSPTHLIKTRGQQVTLRCSPKSGHDTVSWYQQALGQGPQFIFQYYEEEERQRGNFPDRFSGHQFPNYSSELNVNALLLGDSALYLCASSLGGRTSRAYEQYFGPGTRLTVT.

This chain uses TRBV7-3 with TRBJ2-3; 8 bases map to TRBD2. The end of the DNA aligns better with TRBJ2-1, so the J call may be wrong. Germline values: CDR1 SGHTA, CDR2 FQGTGA. The CDR3 covers 15 residues. CDR3 protein: CASSLPGTRDNEQFF. CDR3 DNA: TGTGCCAGCAGCCTACCCGGGACTAGGGACAATGAGCAGTTCTTC.

The chain has TRBV12-3 or TRBV12-4 and TRBJ1-1, with 8 bases lining up with TRBD1. The V and J ends lost 5 bases and 5 bases, in that order; junction bases with no gene match: 7. The length of the CDR3 is 14 residues. The CDR3 is CASSTQTGGTEAFF. The CDR3 nucleotides read TGTGCCAGCAGTACCCAAACAGGGGGGACTGAAGCTTTCTTT.

The CDR3 sequence is CASSQNGRTDTQYF. CDR3 sequence (DNA): TGTGCCAGCAGCCAAAACGGGAGAACAGATACGCAGTATTTT. The gene calls are TRBV7-2 and TRBJ2-1; TRBD2 is a possible D gene (6 bases). The J call may not be correct, given that the DNA end is closer to TRBJ2-3. The germline V gene has CDR1 SGHTA and CDR2 FQGNSA. This CDR3 is built from 14 residues.

In its sample, this clonotype was seen many times. The V and J genes are TRBV7-2 and TRBJ2-3; D is possibly TRBD1 or TRBD2 (5 bases each). Germline V gene sequence: CDR1 SGHTA, CDR2 FQGNSA. V was shortened by 5 bases and J by 1 base, with 10 bases between the two germline ends. CDR3 size: 14 residues. This CDR3 is CASSPLGRTDTQYF. The DNA of the CDR3 is TGTGCCAGCAGCCCCTTGGGACGCACAGATACGCAGTATTTT.

This clonotype has just a few counts. J is TRBJ2-3 and V is TRBV7-6; D unresolved. The J call may be wrong; the DNA end is better matched by TRBJ2-7. CDR3 size: 13 residues. Germline CDR1 is SGHVS and CDR2 is FNYEAQ. DNA of the CDR3: TGTGCCAGCAGCCCCATGGGTAATTACGAGCAGTACTTC. Amino acid sequence: CASSPMGNYEQYF.

As regards this clonotype: A much larger clone sits a single nucleotide away, making a read error possible. The conserved phenylalanine or tryptophan normally closing the CDR3 is absent here, so this likely arose from a read error. CDR3 residues: CASSQRPSDTQYL. The DNA for the CDR3 is TGTGCCAGCAGCCAAAGACCATCAGATACGCAGTATTTG. This chain links TRBV7-3 with TRBJ2-3, with unresolved D. The germline gives CDR1 SGHTA, CDR2 FQGTGA. This CDR3 has 13 amino acids. The V and J ends lost 5 bases and 4 bases respectively, with 10 bases between them.

This clonotype was counted a few times. This chain joins TRBV7-6 and TRBJ2-6; no definite D call. Trimming cost V 1 base and J 2 bases, with 9 bases left between them. CDR1 is SGHVS, CDR2 FNYEAQ, per germline. The CDR3 length is 16 residues. The CDR3 spells CASSLGGATGANVLTF. CDR3 in DNA: TGTGCCAGCAGCTTAGGAGGAGCGACTGGGGCCAACGTCCTGACTTTC.

This clonotype was recorded a few times. The rearrangement links TRBV6-6 to TRBJ2-1; D gene unclear. The better agreement between TRBJ2-5 and the DNA end casts doubt on the J call. This CDR3 has 13 residues. Germline values: CDR1 MNHNY, CDR2 SVGAGI (reference sequence). The CDR3 DNA sequence: TGTGCCAGCAGTTATGACCGAGGCGAGACCCAGTACTTC. This gives the protein CASSYDRGETQYF.

The chain couples TRBV7-3 to TRBJ2-1; D is undetermined. Germline-derived CDR1 and CDR2 are SGHTA and FQGTGA. Deletions cut 2 bases from V and 0 bases from J, with 14 bases between. CDR3 length: 17 amino acids. CDR3 in amino acids: CASSLDSPHSSYNEQFF. CDR3 nucleotides: TGTGCCAGCAGCTTAGATTCTCCGCATAGCTCCTACAATGAGCAGTTCTTC.